Sequencing of this T cell receptor (beta chain) was carried out in a study of cytomegalovirus exposure and HLA in healthy donors (dated by TCRdb to the late 2010s). Regarding the research as a whole: An earlier analysis of fewer than 750 of the donors reported 276 Gb of sequence data and 95 million to 120 million unique TCR beta sequences obtained from some 170 million T cells. A later analysis re-examined previously published TCR beta repertoires from just over 650 donors and added high-resolution HLA genotyping to investigate patterns of TCR occurrence. The genetic ancestry cluster associated with self-reported Caucasian donors included 70% to 85% of the 300 to 400 genotyped donors. High-throughput TCR immunosequencing, statistical association of individual TCRs with disease status, and machine learning were combined to predict cytomegalovirus infection status. Besides the first cohort of approximately 710 subjects, a separate validation cohort made up of some 110 different subjects was used. The T cell repertoires of under 750 subjects were profiled by immunosequencing and related to cytomegalovirus serostatus. Roughly 300 gigabases of sequencing data and around 80 million unique TCR sequences made up an early release that covered 640 HLA-typed donors. On average, roughly 240,000 unique TCR beta nucleotide sequences were sequenced per donor among a few hundred genotyped donors of the cohort, with about 19% of those sequences being non-productive. The study aimed to test whether cataloging public T cell receptors could reveal signatures of past pathogen exposure. In the later analysis, no new phenotypic data were used to find candidate immune exposures; instead, reliance was placed on TCR beta sequences and their occurrence across donors. Donor age, sex, ethnicity and CMV serostatus were compiled together with the repertoire data. Both class I and class II loci were covered by HLA typing, at four-digit resolution. To decide whether each TCR beta V gene segment behaved as functional or pseudogenic, an earlier analysis of some 600 of the donors relied on high-throughput TCR beta sequencing. The number of donors typed differed by locus, with roughly 620-640 for A, B, C, DRB1 and DQB1, over 500 for DQA1, 600 to 610 for DPA1, and 450 to 480 for DPB1. Genome-wide SNP genotypes for about three fifths of the roughly 700 donors were used in a later genetic analysis, which treated that subset as a discovery cohort. A handful of DR-DQ haplotypes were treated as single units for association and clustering because of strong linkage in the cohort. All discovery cohort repertoires had been generated on a single sequencing platform. Summary of the overall study and its limitations: A later analysis found that most CMV-associated TCR beta chains appeared HLA-restricted, with HLA associations seemingly driven largely by CMV exposure. Because HLA typing was missing for some donors at each locus, association tests included only the typed subset. In a later analysis, HLA-associated TCR beta chains were found to be more clonally expanded and to have lower generation probabilities than equally common non-associated chains. Several of the top co-occurrence clusters appeared to be linked to parvovirus B19, influenza, CMV and Epstein-Barr virus, according to a later analysis. In a later analysis, TCR association rates were found to vary across HLA loci, with the most associated TCRs seen for DRB1 alleles and the fewest for HLA-C alleles. When HLA alleles, especially DR and DQ, strongly co-occurred, TCR associations were difficult to assign to individual alleles. Correlated functional status among segregating V segments might reflect linkage disequilibrium, but an unknown experimental factor could not be ruled out. A total of 150 or so TCR beta chains were listed by the study as associated with cytomegalovirus. Because counts were too low, roughly 16 rarely observed V segments, including chromosome 9 orphons, were left out of the earlier analysis of about 620 of the donors. Presence/absence analyses assumed roughly uniform sequencing depth across donors, an assumption that may not hold. At a false discovery rate of 0.05, a later analysis linked some 17,000 TCR beta sequences to specific HLA alleles. Broadly in line with IMGT annotations, most TCR beta V segments showed up in productive rearrangements about 90% or about 30% of the time in an earlier analysis of several hundred of the donors. Cytomegalovirus status was reported to be diagnosed by the classifier with high specificity and sensitivity in both the original and validation cohorts. A further reported finding was that TCR beta sequences accurately predicted the HLA-A and HLA-B alleles for most subjects in the first cohort. A later genetic analysis associated a missense DCLRE1C variant with V-gene and J-gene trimming of TCR beta chains, and an independent cohort replicated the association. CMV serostatus was the only immune exposure information available for the cohort. In vitro tests confirmed that a few of the cytomegalovirus-associated TCR beta chains recognize cytomegalovirus antigens. According to a later genetic analysis, donors in an Asian-associated ancestry cluster had fewer N-insertions in productive TCRs than the approximately 700-donor mean. The sequencing pipeline was judged likely to have produced a cluster of highly shared sequence variants as a technical artifact. Some IMGT-functional V segments, including TRBV6-2 and TRBV6-3, could not be distinguished by the 87-base-pair reads and were therefore excluded. The authors suggested that the approach could potentially be extended to other disease states and immunological phenotypes. In this cohort, only TCR beta chains were sequenced, and detectable features were limited by the absence of alpha or paired-chain data. While some public TCRs were present in many individuals, most TCR sequences turned up only very rarely across donors.

Libraries were made using the immunoSEQ multiplex PCR assay. The multiplex PCR relied on a mix of 60 forward primers for TCR Vbeta segments and 13 reverse primers for TCR Jbeta segments. The CDR3 region of rearranged TCR beta genes was amplified from genomic DNA by a multiplex PCR assay. On the Illumina HiSeq System, the amplified TCR beta libraries were sequenced as 87-base-pair reads. The study's processing was this. A later analysis tallied roughly 76 million unique TCR beta chains across the roughly 610 repertoires, and about 12 million of those chains were shared by two or more donors. Raw reads were error-corrected and collapsed into unique sequences with a nearest-neighbor algorithm that merged closely related sequences to remove PCR and sequencing errors. Alignment of CDR3 sequences to IMGT reference sequences was used to assign V, D and J gene segments. Each retained sequence needed at least a six-nucleotide match to both a V gene segment and a J gene segment. Rearrangements were called productive when the CDR3 lacked stop codons and stayed in frame with V and J; all others were non-productive. CDR3 was defined according to IMGT convention as the region running from the second conserved V-encoded cysteine to the conserved J-encoded phenylalanine. In an earlier analysis of more than 550 of the donors, sequences lacking an unambiguous match to a single V gene segment were excluded. In an earlier analysis of about 590 of the donors, a V segment was called functional when productive rearrangements were above 56.7%, and segregating when the standard deviation between donors exceeded 5%. To diagnose cytomegalovirus status from the catalog of TCR beta chain sequences, a statistical classification framework was built. A later analysis assigned V and J genes by comparing TCR nucleotide sequences with IMGT/GENE-DB human TR gene sequences. The TCRdist pipeline was used in a later analysis to assign CDR3 sequences and most-parsimonious VDJ recombination scenarios. In a later analysis, every TCR beta chain was defined by the combination of its CDR3 amino acid sequence and its V-gene family, and reads without a unique V-gene family were dropped. As a way to deal with suspected cross-contamination and a sequencing artifact, a later analysis dropped hundreds of nucleotide sequences that were highly shared and had low generation probability. A later analysis calculated a clonal expansion index for each public chain from normalized within-repertoire ranks of inferred template counts. In a later analysis, generation probabilities were computed with a VDJ recombination model fitted to out-of-frame rearrangements, and the resulting probabilities were checked against IGoR. In a later analysis, TCR-TCR, TCR-HLA and TCR-CMV co-occurrence was scored with hypergeometric tests, and a repertoire-size bias correction was applied to TCR pairs. In a later analysis, false discovery rates were estimated by permuting HLA or CMV assignments 20 times. In a later analysis, co-occurring TCRs were grouped with DBSCAN, and TCRdist sequence similarity was added when clustering was performed within HLA-allele-positive subsets. For co-occurrence clustering, repertoires with fewer than 30,000 or more than 120,000 public chains were excluded, along with five repertoires with anomalous nucleotide sharing. This immuneACCESS table, as held by TCRdb, lists in-frame sequences with V and J called but not all clones. Of the missing ones, under half trace to an unresolved V gene in checked studies; the others have no known cause. That table furnishes V, J and clone size, whereas the DNA furnished D and trimming. The sample has roughly 150,000 clones on record, approximately 60% of them singletons. The ten largest clones capture about 1.5% of the sample.

After removal of 5 bases from V and 3 bases from J, the junction retains 7 bases not matched to a gene. CDR1 is given as PRHDT and CDR2 as FYEKMQ, both from the germline V gene (reference sequence). From the cysteine up to the phenylalanine, the CDR3 has a length of 14 residues. The DNA shown is the 42-base CDR3, in frame from base 1. This clone occurred a few times. The clone's antigen remains unknown. Base-call qualities are not available, and no considerably larger clone is one nucleotide away. The cohort consisted of some 670 healthy bone marrow donors. Cohort members were all nominally healthy when sampled, although unrecorded immune exposures were likely present. Of the 610 or so cohort members, 250 to 300 had positive CMV serostatus and 350 to 400 had negative CMV serostatus, and CMV serostatus was not recorded for the donor. Each donor provided a peripheral blood sample, and peripheral blood mononuclear cells were used for TCR beta sequencing. The Qiagen DNeasy Blood Extraction Kit was used to extract genomic DNA from the blood cell samples.

This receptor was obtained from a human donor in good health. Sequenced: PBMCs. The V gene is TRBV13 and the J gene is TRBJ2-7; TRBD2 aligns with 7 central bases. The sequenced DNA: TGTGCCAGCAGCCTGCGGGAGACCCTCTACGAGCAGTACTTC. This codes for CASSLRETLYEQYF.